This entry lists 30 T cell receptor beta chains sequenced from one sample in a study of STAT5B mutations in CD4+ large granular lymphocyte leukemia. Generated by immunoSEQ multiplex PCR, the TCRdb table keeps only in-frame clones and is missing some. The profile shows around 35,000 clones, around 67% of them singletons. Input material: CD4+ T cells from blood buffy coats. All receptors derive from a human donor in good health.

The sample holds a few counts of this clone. The CDR3 DNA sequence: TGCGCCAGCAGCACCGGGATCCCGGGAGGCTACACCTTC. It specifies CASSTGIPGGYTF. The chain recombines TRBV5-1 with TRBJ1-2; no definite D call. Germline CDR1 SGHRS, CDR2 YFSETQ. Trimming shortened V by 4 bases and J by 8 bases, and 15 bases separated the two germline ends. The CDR3 is made up of 13 amino acids.

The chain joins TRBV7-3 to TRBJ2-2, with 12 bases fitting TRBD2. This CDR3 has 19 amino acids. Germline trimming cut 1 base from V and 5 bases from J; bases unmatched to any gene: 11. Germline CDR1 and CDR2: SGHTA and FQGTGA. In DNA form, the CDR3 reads TGTGCCAGCAGCTTAAGGGCAACCGGGACTAGCGGGCTAACCGGGGAGCTGTTTTTT. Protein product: CASSLRATGTSGLTGELFF.

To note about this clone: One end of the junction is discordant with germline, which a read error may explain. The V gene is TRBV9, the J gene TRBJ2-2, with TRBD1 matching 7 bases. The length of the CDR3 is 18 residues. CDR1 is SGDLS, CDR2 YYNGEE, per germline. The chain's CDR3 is CASSVVGRQGTKTGELFF. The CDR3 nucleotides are TGTGCCAGCAGCGTAGTGGGAAGACAGGGCACGAAGACCGGGGAGCTGTTTTTT.

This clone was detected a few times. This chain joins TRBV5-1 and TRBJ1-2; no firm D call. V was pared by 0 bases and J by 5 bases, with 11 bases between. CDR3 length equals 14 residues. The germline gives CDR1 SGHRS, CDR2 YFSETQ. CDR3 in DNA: TGCGCCAGCAGCTTGGAGAAGGAGCTTTATGGCTACACCTTC. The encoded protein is CASSLEKELYGYTF.

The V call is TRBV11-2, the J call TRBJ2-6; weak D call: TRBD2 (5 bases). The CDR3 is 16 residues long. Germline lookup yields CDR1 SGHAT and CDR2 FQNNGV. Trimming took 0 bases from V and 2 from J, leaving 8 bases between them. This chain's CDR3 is CASSLERAAGANVLTF. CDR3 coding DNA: TGTGCCAGCAGCTTAGAGCGGGCGGCTGGGGCCAACGTCCTGACTTTC.

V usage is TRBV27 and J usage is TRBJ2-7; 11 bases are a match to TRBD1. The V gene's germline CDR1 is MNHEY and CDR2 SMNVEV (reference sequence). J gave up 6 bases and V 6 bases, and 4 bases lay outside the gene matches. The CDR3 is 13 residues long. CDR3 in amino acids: CASRPGTGGEQYF. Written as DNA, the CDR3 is TGTGCCAGCAGACCCGGGACAGGGGGCGAGCAGTACTTC.

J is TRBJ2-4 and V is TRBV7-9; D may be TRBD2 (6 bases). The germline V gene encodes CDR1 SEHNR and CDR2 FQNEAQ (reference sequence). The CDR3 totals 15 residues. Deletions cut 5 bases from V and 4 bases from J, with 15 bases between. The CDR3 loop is CASSPTGGGKNIQYF. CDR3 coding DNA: TGTGCCAGCAGCCCAACCGGGGGTGGGAAAAACATTCAGTACTTC. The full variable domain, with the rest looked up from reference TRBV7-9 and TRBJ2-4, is DTGVSQNPRHKITKRGQNVTFRCDPISEHNRLYWYRQTLGQGPEFLTYFQNEAQLEKSRLLSDRFSAERPKGSFSTLEIQRTEQGDSAMYLCASSPTGGGKNIQYFGAGTRLSVL.

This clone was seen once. This chain's CDR3 is CASGLKTGVHEQYF. CDR3 DNA sequence: TGTGCTAGTGGTTTGAAGACAGGGGTACACGAGCAGTACTTC. This chain connects TRBV12-5 to TRBJ2-7, with 8 nucleotides matching TRBD1. Germline V gene lookup returns CDR1 LGHNT and CDR2 FRNRAP. With V trimmed by 2 bases and J by 5 bases, 5 bases remained unmatched. The CDR3 has 14 amino acids. The whole variable domain, filled in from reference TRBV12-5 and TRBJ2-7, reads DARVTQTPRHKVTEMGQEVTMRCQPILGHNTVFWYRQTMMQGLELLAYFRNRAPLDDSGMPKDRFSAEMPDATLATLKIQPSEPRDSAVYFCASGLKTGVHEQYFGPGTRLTVT.

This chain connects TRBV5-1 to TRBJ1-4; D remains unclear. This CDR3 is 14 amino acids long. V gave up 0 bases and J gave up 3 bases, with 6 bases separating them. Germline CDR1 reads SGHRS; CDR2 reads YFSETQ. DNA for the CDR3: TGCGCCAGCAGCTTGGCCAGCTCTAATGAAAAACTGTTTTTT. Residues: CASSLASSNEKLFF. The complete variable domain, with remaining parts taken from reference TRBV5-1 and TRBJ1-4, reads KAGVTQTPRYLIKTRGQQVTLSCSPISGHRSVSWYQQTPGQGLQFLFEYFSETQRNKGNFPGRFSGRQFSNSRSEMNVSTLELGDSALYLCASSLASSNEKLFFGSGTQLSVL.

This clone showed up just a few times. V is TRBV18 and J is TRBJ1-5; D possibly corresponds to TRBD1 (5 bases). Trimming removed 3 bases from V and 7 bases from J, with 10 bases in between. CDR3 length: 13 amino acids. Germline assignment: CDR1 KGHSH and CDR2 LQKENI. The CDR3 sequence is CASSPVGDQPQHF. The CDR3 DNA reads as TGTGCCAGCTCACCGGTGGGGGACCAGCCCCAGCATTTT. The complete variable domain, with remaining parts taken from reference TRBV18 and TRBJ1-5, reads NAGVMQNPRHLVRRRGQEARLRCSPMKGHSHVYWYRQLPEEGLKFMVYLQKENIIDESGMPKERFSAEFPKEGPSILRIQQVVRGDSAAYFCASSPVGDQPQHFGDGTRLSIL.

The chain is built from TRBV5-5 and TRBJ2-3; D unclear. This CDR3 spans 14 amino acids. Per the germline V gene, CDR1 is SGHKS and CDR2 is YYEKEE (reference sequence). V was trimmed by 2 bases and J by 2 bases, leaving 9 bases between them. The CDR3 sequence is CASSLEWVTDTQYF. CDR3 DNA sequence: TGTGCCAGCAGCTTAGAATGGGTCACAGATACGCAGTATTTT.

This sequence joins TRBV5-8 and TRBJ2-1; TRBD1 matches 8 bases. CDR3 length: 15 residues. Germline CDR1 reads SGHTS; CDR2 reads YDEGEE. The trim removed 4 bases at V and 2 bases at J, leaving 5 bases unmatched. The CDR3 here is CASSVGTGTYNEQFF. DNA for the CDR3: TGTGCCAGCAGCGTCGGGACAGGTACCTACAATGAGCAGTTCTTC.

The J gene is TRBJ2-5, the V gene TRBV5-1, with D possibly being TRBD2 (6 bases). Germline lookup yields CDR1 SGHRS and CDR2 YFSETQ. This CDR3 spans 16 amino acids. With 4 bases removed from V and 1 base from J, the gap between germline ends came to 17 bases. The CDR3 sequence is CASSGGQGPPQETQYF. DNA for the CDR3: TGCGCCAGCAGCGGAGGGCAGGGTCCCCCCCAAGAGACCCAGTACTTC.

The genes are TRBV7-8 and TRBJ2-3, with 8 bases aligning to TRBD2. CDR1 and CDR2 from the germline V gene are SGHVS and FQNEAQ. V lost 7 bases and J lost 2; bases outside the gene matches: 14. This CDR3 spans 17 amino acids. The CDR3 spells CASTPPGIAGTTDTQYF. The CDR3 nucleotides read TGTGCCAGCACCCCGCCTGGGATAGCGGGAACCACAGATACGCAGTATTTT.

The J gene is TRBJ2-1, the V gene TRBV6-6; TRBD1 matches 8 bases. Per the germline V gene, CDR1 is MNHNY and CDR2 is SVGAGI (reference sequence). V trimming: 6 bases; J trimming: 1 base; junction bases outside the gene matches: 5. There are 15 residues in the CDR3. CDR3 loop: CASSRDRGSYNEQFF. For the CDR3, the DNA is TGTGCCAGCAGCCGCGACAGGGGTTCCTACAATGAGCAGTTCTTC.

CDR3 coding DNA: TGTGCCATCAGTGAGTTTCCCGCAGGGAACTATGGCTACACCTTC. This gives the protein CAISEFPAGNYGYTF. This chain connects TRBV10-3 to TRBJ1-2, with D possibly matching TRBD1 (5 bases). Trimming cost V 1 base and J 2 bases, with 11 bases left between them. The CDR3 extends over 15 amino acids. Per germline, CDR1 ENHRY and CDR2 SYGVKD.

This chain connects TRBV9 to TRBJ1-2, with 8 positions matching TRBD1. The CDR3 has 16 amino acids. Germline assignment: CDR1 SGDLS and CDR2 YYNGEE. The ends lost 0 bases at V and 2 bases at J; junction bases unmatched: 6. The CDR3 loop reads CASSVVVGQGNYGYTF. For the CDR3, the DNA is TGTGCCAGCAGCGTAGTTGTCGGACAGGGCAACTATGGCTACACCTTC.

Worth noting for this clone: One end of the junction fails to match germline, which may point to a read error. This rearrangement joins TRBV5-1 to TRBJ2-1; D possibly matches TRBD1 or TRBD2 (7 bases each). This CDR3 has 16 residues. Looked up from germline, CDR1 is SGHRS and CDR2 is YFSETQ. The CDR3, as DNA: TGCGCCAGCAACTTGCCGGGGGCAGGGGGGGACAATGAGCAGTTCTTC. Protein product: CASNLPGAGGDNEQFF.

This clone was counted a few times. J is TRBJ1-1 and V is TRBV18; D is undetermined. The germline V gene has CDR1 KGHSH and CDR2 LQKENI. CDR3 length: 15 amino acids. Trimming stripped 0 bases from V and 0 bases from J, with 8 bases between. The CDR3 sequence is CASSPPSPLNTEAFF. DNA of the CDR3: TGTGCCAGCTCACCACCTTCCCCCTTGAACACTGAAGCTTTCTTT.

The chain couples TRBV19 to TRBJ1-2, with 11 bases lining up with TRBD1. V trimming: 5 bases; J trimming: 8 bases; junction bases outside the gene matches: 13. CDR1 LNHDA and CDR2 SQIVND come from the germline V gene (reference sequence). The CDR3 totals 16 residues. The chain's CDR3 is CASSPRDRGTPGGYTF. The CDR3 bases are TGTGCCAGTAGTCCTCGGGACAGGGGGACTCCTGGCGGCTACACCTTC.

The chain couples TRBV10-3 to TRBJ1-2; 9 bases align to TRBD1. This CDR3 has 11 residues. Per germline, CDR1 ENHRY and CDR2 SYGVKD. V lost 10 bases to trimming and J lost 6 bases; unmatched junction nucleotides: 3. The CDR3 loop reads CASRQGDGYTF. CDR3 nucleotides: TGTGCCAGTAGACAGGGGGATGGCTACACCTTC.

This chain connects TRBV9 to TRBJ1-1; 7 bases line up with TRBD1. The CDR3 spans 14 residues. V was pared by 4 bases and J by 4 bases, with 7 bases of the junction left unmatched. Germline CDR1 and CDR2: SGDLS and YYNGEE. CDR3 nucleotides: TGTGCCAGCAGCACCCACAGGGGTGGCACTGAAGCTTTCTTT. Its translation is CASSTHRGGTEAFF. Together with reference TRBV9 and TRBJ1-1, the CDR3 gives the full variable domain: DSGVTQTPKHLITATGQRVTLRCSPRSGDLSVYWYQQSLDQGLQFLIQYYNGEERAKGNILERFSAQQFPDLHSELNLSSLELGDSALYFCASSTHRGGTEAFFGQGTRLTVV.

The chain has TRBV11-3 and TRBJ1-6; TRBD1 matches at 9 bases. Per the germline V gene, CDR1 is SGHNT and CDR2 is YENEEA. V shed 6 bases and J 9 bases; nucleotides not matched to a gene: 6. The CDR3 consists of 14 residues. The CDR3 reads CASRNGQGISPLHF. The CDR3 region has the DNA TGTGCCAGCAGAAACGGACAGGGGATTTCACCCCTCCACTTT.

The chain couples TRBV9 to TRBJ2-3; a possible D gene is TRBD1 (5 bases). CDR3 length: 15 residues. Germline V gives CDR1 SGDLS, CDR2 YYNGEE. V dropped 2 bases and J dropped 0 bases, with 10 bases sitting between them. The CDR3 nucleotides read TGTGCCAGCAGCGTGTGGGGCTCGAGCACAGATACGCAGTATTTT. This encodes CASSVWGSSTDTQYF.

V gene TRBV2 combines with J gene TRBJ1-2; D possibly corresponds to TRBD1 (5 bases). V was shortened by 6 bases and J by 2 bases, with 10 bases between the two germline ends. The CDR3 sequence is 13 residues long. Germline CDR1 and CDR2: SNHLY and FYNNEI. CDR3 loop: CASSPDKNYGYTF. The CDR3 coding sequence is TGTGCCAGCAGCCCGGACAAAAACTATGGCTACACCTTC.

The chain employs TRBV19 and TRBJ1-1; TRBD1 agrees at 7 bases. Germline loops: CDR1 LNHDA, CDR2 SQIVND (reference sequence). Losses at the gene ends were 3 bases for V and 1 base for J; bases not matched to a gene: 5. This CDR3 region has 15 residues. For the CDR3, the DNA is TGTGCCAGTAGTATGGGGGACAGAGCGAACACTGAAGCTTTCTTT. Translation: CASSMGDRANTEAFF.

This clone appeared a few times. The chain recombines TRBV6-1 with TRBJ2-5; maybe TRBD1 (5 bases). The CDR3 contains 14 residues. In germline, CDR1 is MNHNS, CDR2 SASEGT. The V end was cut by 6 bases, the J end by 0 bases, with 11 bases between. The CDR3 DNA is TGTGCCAGCAGCCCCACAGGATACCAAGAGACCCAGTACTTC. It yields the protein CASSPTGYQETQYF.

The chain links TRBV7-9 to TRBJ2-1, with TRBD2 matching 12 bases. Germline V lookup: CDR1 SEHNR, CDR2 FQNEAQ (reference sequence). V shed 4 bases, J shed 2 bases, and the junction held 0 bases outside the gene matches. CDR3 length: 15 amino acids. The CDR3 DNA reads TGTGCCAGCAGCTGGACTAGCGGGGCCTACAATGAGCAGTTCTTC. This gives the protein CASSWTSGAYNEQFF.

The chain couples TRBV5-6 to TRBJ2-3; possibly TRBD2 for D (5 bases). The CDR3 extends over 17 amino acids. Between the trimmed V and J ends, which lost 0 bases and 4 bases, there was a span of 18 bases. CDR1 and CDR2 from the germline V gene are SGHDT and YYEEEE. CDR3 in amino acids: CASSLVGRGRQADTQYF. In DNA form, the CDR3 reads TGTGCCAGCAGCTTGGTCGGACGCGGGCGGCAGGCAGATACGCAGTATTTT.

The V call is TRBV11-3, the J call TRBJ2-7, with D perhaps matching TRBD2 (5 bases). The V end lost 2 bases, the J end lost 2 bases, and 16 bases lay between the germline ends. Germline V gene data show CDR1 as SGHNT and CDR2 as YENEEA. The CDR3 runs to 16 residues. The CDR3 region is CASSLILRELPYEQYF. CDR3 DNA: TGTGCCAGCAGCTTAATTCTTCGGGAATTACCCTACGAGCAGTACTTC.